These T cell receptor beta chains were read from a single sample in a study of PD-1 blockade in classical Hodgkin lymphoma. The method was immunoSEQ multiplex PCR; TCRdb's version includes in-frame clones alone and lacks a portion of them. The table lists over 25,000 clones, roughly two thirds of them singletons. The specimen was peripheral blood mononuclear cells (PBMCs), collected before the second cycle of nivolumab. The receptors shown here come from a human donor with classical Hodgkin lymphoma. Both conserved end residues are part of each CDR3. A D gene is named only where the DNA matches it firmly. The size of a clone is reported for some rows only, either as once, few or many, or as a class for expanded clones.

>.|TRBJ1-3|TRBV4-1|.
CASSQGRAPGNTIYF
TGCGCCAGCAGCCAAGGCAGGGCCCCTGGAAACACCATATATTTT
>.|TRBJ1-3|TRBV4-3|.
CASSQGLHLFSGNTIYF
TGCGCCAGCAGCCAGGGCCTTCACCTTTTCTCTGGAAACACCATATATTTT
>.|TRBJ2-3|TRBV18|.
CASSPMGLEQYF
TGTGCCAGCTCACCAATGGGGCTCGAACAGTATTTT
>few|TRBJ2-2|TRBV2|.
CASRQDTGELFF
TGTGCCAGCAGGCAGGACACCGGGGAGCTGTTTTTT
>.|TRBJ2-2|TRBV28|.
CASSSPGRTNANTGELFF
TGTGCCAGCAGCTCCCCCGGACGGACGAACGCGAACACCGGGGAGCTGTTTTTT
>.|TRBJ2-2|TRBV30|.
CAWSGTSYVGELFF
TGTGCCTGGAGTGGTACGAGTTATGTCGGGGAGCTGTTTTTT
>.|TRBJ2-5|TRBV2|.
CASREETQYF
TGTGCCAGCAGGGAAGAGACCCAGTACTTC
>.|TRBJ2-7|TRBV4-2|TRBD2
CASSQEISGGRHYEQYF
TGTGCCAGCAGCCAAGAGATTAGCGGGGGGCGACACTACGAGCAGTACTTC
>.|TRBJ1-1|TRBV14|.
CASSQAGMNTEAFF
TGTGCCAGCAGCCAAGCAGGGATGAACACTGAAGCTTTCTTT
>few|TRBJ1-1|TRBV21-1|.
CASSKGGSVGNMNTEAFF
TGTGCCAGCAGCAAAGGAGGATCCGTAGGGAACATGAACACTGAAGCTTTCTTT
>once|TRBJ1-1|TRBV5-4|.
CASSSNLEAFF
TGTGCCAGCAGCTCAAACCTTGAAGCTTTCTTT
>.|TRBJ1-3|TRBV28|.
CASSSRARTGNTIYF
TGTGCCAGCAGTTCCCGGGCCAGGACTGGAAACACCATATATTTT
>.|TRBJ1-6|TRBV27|TRBD1
CASSTGQGYSPLHF
TGTGCCAGCAGTACCGGACAGGGGTATTCACCCCTCCACTTT
>.|TRBJ1-1|TRBV29-1|.
CSVAPSGLVTEAFF
TGCAGCGTTGCCCCGTCAGGGTTAGTCACTGAAGCTTTCTTT
>few|TRBJ1-5|TRBV5-4|TRBD1
CASSTWTGGEWGNQPQHF
TGTGCCAGCAGCACCTGGACAGGGGGCGAGTGGGGCAATCAGCCCCAGCATTTT
>.|TRBJ2-6|TRBV6-5|.
CASSRQVSGANVLTF
TGTGCCAGCAGTCGACAGGTCTCTGGGGCCAACGTCCTGACTTTC
>.|TRBJ1-4|TRBV7-3|TRBD1
CASSGQGATLEEKLFF
TGTGCCAGCAGCGGACAGGGGGCGACCCTGGAAGAAAAACTGTTTTTT
>.|TRBJ2-7|TRBV6-4|.
CASSERPHNYEQYF
TGTGCCAGCAGTGAACGGCCCCACAACTACGAGCAGTACTTC
>.|TRBJ1-6|TRBV6-5|TRBD1
CASFDRGNSPLHF
TGTGCCAGCTTCGACAGGGGTAATTCACCCCTCCACTTT
>.|TRBJ2-2|TRBV28|TRBD1
CASSPSTEGAGGELFF
TGTGCCAGCAGTCCCTCGACCGAGGGGGCTGGCGGGGAGCTGTTTTTT
>.|TRBJ1-3|TRBV30|.
CAWRLSGNTIYF
TGTGCCTGGAGACTCTCTGGAAACACCATATATTTT
>.|TRBJ1-3|TRBV6-4|TRBD1
CASSGDRVAGNTIYF
TGTGCCAGCAGTGGTGACAGGGTCGCTGGAAACACCATATATTTT
>.|TRBJ1-4|TRBV19|TRBD1
CASRAGTGNEKLFF
TGTGCCAGTAGGGCCGGGACAGGGAATGAAAAACTGTTTTTT
>once|TRBJ2-2|TRBV28|.
CASRTSLSVGELFF
TGTGCCAGCAGAACTAGTTTGAGTGTCGGGGAGCTGTTTTTT
>medium-sized|TRBJ2-1|TRBV11-1|.
CASSLANRGLEQFF
TGTGCCAGCAGCTTAGCAAATCGGGGTCTTGAGCAGTTCTTC
>.|TRBJ1-1|TRBV15|TRBD1
CATSRAGGYGTEAFF
TGTGCCACCAGCAGAGCAGGGGGCTATGGCACTGAAGCTTTCTTT
>.|TRBJ2-1|TRBV27|.
CASSFGSTLEQFF
TGTGCCAGCAGTTTCGGCAGTACCTTAGAGCAGTTCTTC
>.|TRBJ2-6|TRBV18|.
CASSPFPAGGSGANVLTF
TGTGCCAGCTCACCGTTCCCGGCTGGCGGATCCGGGGCCAACGTCCTGACTTTC
>.|TRBJ1-5|TRBV28|TRBD1
CASSPTGTGRGQPQHF
TGTGCCAGCAGCCCTACTGGGACAGGAAGGGGTCAGCCCCAGCATTTT
>.|TRBJ2-2|TRBV7-3|.
CASSLVPVTGELFF
TGTGCCAGCAGCTTAGTCCCAGTTACCGGGGAGCTGTTTTTT
>.|TRBJ2-2|TRBV6-4|.
CASSASPSTGELFF
TGTGCCAGCAGTGCTAGCCCCTCCACCGGGGAGCTGTTTTTT